The 4 T cell receptor beta chains listed next were all sequenced from one sample in a study of T cells in Graves' hyperthyroidism and ophthalmopathy. Amplified TCR beta CDR3 regions derived from RNA transcripts. An initial round of RT-PCR targeting the TCR CDR3 relied on the HTBI primer set. TCRdb re-called the multiplex PCR reads with MiXCR, one entry per CDR3 protein. The table records about 560,000 distinct CDR3 sequences, over 15% of them present only once. The sample taken for sequencing was blood. These TCRs come from a woman in her late teens or twenties with Graves' hyperthyroidism.

A few counts support this clonotype. The V call is TRBV6-6, the J call TRBJ1-1; TRBD1 agrees at 8 bases. J was trimmed by 10 bases and V by 2 bases; bases with no gene match: 3. CDR1 is MNHNY, CDR2 SVGAGI, per germline (reference sequence). This CDR3 contains 12 residues. The CDR3 DNA reads as TGTGCCAGCAGTTACACAGGGGGGGGAGCTTTCTTT. Residues: CASSYTGGGAFF.

This clonotype was recorded many times. The chain has TRBV11-2 and TRBJ2-1; 8 bases fit TRBD1. V gave up 5 bases and J gave up 7 bases; unmatched junction bases: 10. This CDR3 spans 15 amino acids. Germline V CDR1 and CDR2: SGHAT, FQNNGV. The DNA for the CDR3 is TGTGCCAGCAGCGATCGGACAGGGAACTTAAATGAGCAGTTCTTC. Translated: CASSDRTGNLNEQFF. The whole variable domain, remainder taken from reference TRBV11-2 and TRBJ2-1, is EAGVAQSPRYKIIEKRQSVAFWCNPISGHATLYWYQQILGQGPKLLIQFQNNGVVDDSQLPKDRFSAERLKGVDSTLKIQPAKLEDSAVYLCASSDRTGNLNEQFFGPGTRLTVL.

This clonotype appeared a few times. The rearrangement links TRBV14 to TRBJ2-2; D not resolved. V was clipped by 2 bases and J by 4 bases, with 8 bases between them. The CDR3 length is 14 residues. Looked up from germline, CDR1 is SGHDN and CDR2 is FVKESK. CDR3 protein: CASSQNFVTGELFF. The CDR3 DNA sequence: TGTGCCAGCAGCCAAAACTTTGTCACCGGGGAGCTGTTTTTT.

This clonotype was recorded at least ten times. J is TRBJ1-2 and V is TRBV12-3 or TRBV12-4; D remains ambiguous. V lost 6 bases to trimming and J lost 7 bases, with 9 bases between them. CDR3 length equals 11 residues. The CDR3 DNA follows: TGTGCCAGCAGCCCAGGATTTGGCTACACCTTC. Translating gives CASSPGFGYTF.